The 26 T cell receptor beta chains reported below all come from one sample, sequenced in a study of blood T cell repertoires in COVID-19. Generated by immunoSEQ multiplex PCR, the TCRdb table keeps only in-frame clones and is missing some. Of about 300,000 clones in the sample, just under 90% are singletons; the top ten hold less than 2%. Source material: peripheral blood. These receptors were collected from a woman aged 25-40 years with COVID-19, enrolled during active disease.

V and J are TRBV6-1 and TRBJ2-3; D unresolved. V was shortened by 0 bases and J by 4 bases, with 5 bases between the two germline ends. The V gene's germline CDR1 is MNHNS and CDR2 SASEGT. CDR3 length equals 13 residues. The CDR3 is CASSEAGPDTQYF. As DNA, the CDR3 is TGTGCCAGCAGTGAAGCTGGGCCAGATACGCAGTATTTT.

The CDR3 loop is CASSVKGQGGEQYV. The CDR3 nucleotides read TGCGCCAGCAGTGTGAAGGGACAGGGTGGCGAGCAGTACGTC. V is TRBV10-1 and J is TRBJ2-7, with TRBD1 matching over 9 bases. The CDR3 extends over 14 amino acids. CDR1 is WNHNN and CDR2 is SYGVQD in the germline V gene (reference sequence). V lost 4 bases and J lost 6; bases outside the gene matches: 7.

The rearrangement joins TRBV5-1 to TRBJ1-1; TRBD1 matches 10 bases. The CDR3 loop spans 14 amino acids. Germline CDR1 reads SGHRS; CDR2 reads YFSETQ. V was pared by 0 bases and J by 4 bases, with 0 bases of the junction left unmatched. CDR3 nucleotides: TGCGCCAGCAGCTTGGGACAGGGGGCCACTGAAGCTTTCTTT. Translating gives CASSLGQGATEAFF.

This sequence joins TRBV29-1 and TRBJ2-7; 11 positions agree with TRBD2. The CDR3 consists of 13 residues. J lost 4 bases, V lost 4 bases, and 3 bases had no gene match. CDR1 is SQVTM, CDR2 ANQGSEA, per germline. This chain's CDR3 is CSVAPSGGYEQYF. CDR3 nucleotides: TGCAGCGTTGCGCCTAGCGGGGGGTACGAGCAGTACTTC.

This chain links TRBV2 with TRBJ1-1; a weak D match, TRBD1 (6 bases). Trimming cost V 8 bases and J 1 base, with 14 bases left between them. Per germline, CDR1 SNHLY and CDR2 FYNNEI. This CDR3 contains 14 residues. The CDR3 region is CASASDRENTEAFF. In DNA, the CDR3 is TGTGCCAGCGCCTCGGACAGAGAGAACACTGAAGCTTTCTTT.

CDR3: CASSWDRGDGYTF. CDR3 in DNA: TGTGCCAGCAGCTGGGACAGGGGAGATGGCTACACCTTC. The chain joins TRBV6-5 to TRBJ1-2; 10 nucleotides match TRBD1. V was pared by 6 bases and J by 6 bases, with 4 bases of the junction left unmatched. Germline assignment: CDR1 MNHEY and CDR2 SVGAGI. The CDR3 has 13 amino acids.

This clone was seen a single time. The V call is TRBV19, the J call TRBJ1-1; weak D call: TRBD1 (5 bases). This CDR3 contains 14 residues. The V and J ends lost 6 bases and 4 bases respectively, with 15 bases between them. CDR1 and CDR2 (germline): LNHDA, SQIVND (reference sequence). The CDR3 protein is CASRLDSFGTEAFF. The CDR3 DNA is TGTGCCAGTAGACTTGACAGTTTTGGCACTGAAGCTTTCTTT. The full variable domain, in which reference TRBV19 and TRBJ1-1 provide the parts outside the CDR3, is DGGITQSPKYLFRKEGQNVTLSCEQNLNHDAMYWYRQDPGQGLRLIYYSQIVNDFQKGDIAEGYSVSREKKESFPLTVTSAQKNPTAFYLCASRLDSFGTEAFFGQGTRLTVV.

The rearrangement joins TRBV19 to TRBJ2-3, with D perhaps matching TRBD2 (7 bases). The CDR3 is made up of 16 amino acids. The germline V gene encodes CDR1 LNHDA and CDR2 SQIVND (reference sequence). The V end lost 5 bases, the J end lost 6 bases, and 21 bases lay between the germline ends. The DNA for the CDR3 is TGTGCCAGTAGTCCCAGACTAGCAAGGGGGACGGATACGCAGTATTTT. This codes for CASSPRLARGTDTQYF.

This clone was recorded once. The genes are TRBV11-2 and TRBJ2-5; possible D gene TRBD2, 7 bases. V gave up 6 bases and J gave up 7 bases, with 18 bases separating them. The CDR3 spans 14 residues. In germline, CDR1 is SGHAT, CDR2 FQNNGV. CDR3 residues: CASSQVGGPGTQYF. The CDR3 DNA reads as TGTGCCAGCAGTCAAGTGGGGGGGCCGGGGACCCAGTACTTC.

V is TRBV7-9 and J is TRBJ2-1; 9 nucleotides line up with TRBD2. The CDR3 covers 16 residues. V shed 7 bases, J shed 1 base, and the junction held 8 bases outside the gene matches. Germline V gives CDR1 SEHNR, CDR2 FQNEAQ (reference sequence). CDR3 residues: CASTVSGGTSYNEQFF. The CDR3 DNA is TGTGCCAGCACCGTTAGCGGGGGTACTTCCTACAATGAGCAGTTCTTC.

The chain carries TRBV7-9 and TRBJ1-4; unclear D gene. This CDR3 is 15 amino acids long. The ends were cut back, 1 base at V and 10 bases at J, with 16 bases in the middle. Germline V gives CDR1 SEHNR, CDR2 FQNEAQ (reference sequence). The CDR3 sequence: CASSLDPVTAGKLFF. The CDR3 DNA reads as TGTGCCAGCAGCTTAGATCCGGTCACAGCGGGAAAACTGTTTTTT.

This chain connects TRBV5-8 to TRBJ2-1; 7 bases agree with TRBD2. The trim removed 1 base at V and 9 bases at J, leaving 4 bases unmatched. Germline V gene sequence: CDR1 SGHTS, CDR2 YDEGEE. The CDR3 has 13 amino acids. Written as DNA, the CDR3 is TGTGCCAGCAGCTTGAGACCGGGGGGTGAGCAGTTCTTC. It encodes CASSLRPGGEQFF. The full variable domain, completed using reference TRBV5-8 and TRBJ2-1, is EAGVTQSPTHLIKTRGQQATLRCSPISGHTSVYWYQQALGLGLQFLLWYDEGEERNRGNFPPRFSGRQFPNYSSELNVNALELEDSALYLCASSLRPGGEQFFGPGTRLTVL.

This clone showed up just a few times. CDR3 DNA sequence: TGTGCCAGCCGCTCAGGGAACGGGGCCAACGTCCTGACTTTC. Its translation is CASRSGNGANVLTF. The chain has TRBV28 and TRBJ2-6; D possibly corresponds to TRBD1 (5 bases). The V gene's germline CDR1 is MDHEN and CDR2 SYDVKM. This CDR3 contains 14 residues. Trimming pared 8 bases from V and 4 bases from J, leaving 12 bases between.

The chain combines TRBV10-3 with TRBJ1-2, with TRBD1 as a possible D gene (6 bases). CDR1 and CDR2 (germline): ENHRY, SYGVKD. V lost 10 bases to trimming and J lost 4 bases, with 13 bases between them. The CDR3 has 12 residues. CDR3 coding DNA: TGTGCCAGCTCTACAGGGCTCTATGGCTACACCTTC. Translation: CASSTGLYGYTF.

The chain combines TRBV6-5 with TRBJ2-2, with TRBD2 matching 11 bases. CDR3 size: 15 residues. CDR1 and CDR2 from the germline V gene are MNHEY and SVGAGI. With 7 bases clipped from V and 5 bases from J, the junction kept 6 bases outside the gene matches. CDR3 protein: CASNLAGGITGELFF. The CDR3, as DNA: TGTGCCAGCAATCTAGCGGGGGGCATAACCGGGGAGCTGTTTTTT.

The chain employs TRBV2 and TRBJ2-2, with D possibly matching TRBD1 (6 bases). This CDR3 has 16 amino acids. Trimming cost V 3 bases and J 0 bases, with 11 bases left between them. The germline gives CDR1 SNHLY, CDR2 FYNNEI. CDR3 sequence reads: CASSDGQSPNTGELFF. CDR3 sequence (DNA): TGTGCCAGCAGTGATGGACAGTCCCCGAACACCGGGGAGCTGTTTTTT.

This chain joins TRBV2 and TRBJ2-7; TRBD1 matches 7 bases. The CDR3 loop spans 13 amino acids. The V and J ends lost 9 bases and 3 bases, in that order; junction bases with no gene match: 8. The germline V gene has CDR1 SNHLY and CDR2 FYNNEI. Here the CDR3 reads CASRGQVLYEQYF. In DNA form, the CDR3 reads TGTGCCAGTCGCGGACAGGTTCTCTACGAGCAGTACTTC.

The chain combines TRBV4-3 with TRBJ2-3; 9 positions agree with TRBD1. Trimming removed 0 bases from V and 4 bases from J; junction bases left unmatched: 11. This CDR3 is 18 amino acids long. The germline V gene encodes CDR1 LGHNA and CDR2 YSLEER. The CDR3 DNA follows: TGCGCCAGCAGCCAAGACCCGACAGGGGGTGGGATCCCAGATACGCAGTATTTT. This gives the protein CASSQDPTGGGIPDTQYF.

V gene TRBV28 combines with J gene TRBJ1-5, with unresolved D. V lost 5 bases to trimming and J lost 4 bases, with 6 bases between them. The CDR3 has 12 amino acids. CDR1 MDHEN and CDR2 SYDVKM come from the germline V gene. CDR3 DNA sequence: TGTGCCAGCAGTCTAGGAAATCAGCCCCAGCATTTT. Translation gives CASSLGNQPQHF.

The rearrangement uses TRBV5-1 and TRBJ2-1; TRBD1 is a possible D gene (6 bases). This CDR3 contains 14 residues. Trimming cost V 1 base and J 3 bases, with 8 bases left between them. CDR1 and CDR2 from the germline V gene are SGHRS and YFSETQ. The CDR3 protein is CASSLTGNYNEQFF. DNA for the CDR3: TGCGCCAGCAGCTTGACAGGGAACTACAATGAGCAGTTCTTC.

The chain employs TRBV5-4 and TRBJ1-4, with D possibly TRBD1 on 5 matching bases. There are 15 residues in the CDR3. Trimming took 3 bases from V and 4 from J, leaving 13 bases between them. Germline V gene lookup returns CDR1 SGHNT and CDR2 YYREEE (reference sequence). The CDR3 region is CASSSTAGVNEKLFF. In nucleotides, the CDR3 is TGTGCCAGCAGCTCGACGGCGGGGGTTAATGAAAAACTGTTTTTT.

The CDR3 sequence is CASSPRGDRAGNTIYF. In nucleotides, the CDR3 is TGTGCCAGCTCACCACGCGGCGACAGGGCTGGAAACACCATATATTTT. V is TRBV18 and J is TRBJ1-3; 7 nucleotides align to TRBD1. The CDR3 runs 16 residues. The V gene end was trimmed by 1 base and the J gene end by 2 bases; junction bases not matched to a gene: 5. Germline V gene sequence: CDR1 KGHSH, CDR2 LQKENI.

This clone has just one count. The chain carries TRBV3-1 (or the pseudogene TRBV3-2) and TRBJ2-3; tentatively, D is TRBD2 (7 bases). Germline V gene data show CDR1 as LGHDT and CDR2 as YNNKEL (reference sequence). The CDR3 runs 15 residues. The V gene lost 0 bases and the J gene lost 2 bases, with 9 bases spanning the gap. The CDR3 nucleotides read TGTGCCAGCAGCCAAGATGCGGGGGCCACAGATACGCAGTATTTT. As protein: CASSQDAGATDTQYF.

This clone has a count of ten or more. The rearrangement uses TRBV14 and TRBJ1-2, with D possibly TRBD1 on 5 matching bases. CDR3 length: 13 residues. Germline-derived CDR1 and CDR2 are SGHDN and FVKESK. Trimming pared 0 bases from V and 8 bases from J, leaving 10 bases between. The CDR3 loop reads CASSQDRVYGYTF. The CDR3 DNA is TGTGCCAGCAGCCAAGACAGGGTTTACGGCTACACCTTC.

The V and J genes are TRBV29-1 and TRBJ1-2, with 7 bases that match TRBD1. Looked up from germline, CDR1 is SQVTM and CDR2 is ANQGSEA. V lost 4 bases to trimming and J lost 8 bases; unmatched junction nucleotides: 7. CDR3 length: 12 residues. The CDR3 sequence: CSVVKGAGGYTF. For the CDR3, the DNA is TGCAGCGTTGTGAAGGGGGCGGGCGGCTACACCTTC.

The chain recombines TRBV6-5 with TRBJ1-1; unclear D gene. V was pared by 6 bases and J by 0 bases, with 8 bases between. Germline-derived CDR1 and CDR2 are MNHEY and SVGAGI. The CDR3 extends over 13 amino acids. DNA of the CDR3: TGTGCCAGCAGATACCTAGTGAACACTGAAGCTTTCTTT. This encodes CASRYLVNTEAFF.